Below are 21 T cell receptor beta chains sequenced from a single sample in a study of beta chain features in type 1 diabetes. General study findings and limits: Among all four CD4+ subsets, Type 1 diabetes patients had TCRB CDR3s that were moderately but significantly shorter.

Since all of the isolated RNA was reverse transcribed, expressed TCRB transcripts were what got sequenced. Here immunoSEQ multiplex PCR was the method, and the copy in TCRdb shows in-frame clones only, minus some. The sample includes some 660,000 clones, more than 12% seen only once; the top ten take approximately 0.042%. Which antigens these TCRs recognize remains unknown. The specimen was naive CD4+ T cells from blood. All receptors derive from a man aged 18 to 29 with type 1 diabetes.

This clone was seen more than once but under ten times. CDR3: CASSFGSSSPLHF. The CDR3 nucleotides are TGTGCCAGCAGTTTCGGGTCCAGTTCACCCCTCCACTTT. The genes are TRBV27 and TRBJ1-6; D not certain. Germline V gene sequence: CDR1 MNHEY, CDR2 SMNVEV (reference sequence). The V gene lost 3 bases and the J gene lost 9 bases, with 9 bases spanning the gap. This CDR3 has 13 residues.

This chain uses TRBV6-5 with TRBJ2-7; 8 nucleotides align to TRBD1. The CDR3 is 15 residues long. The V and J ends lost 5 bases and 2 bases, in that order; junction bases with no gene match: 8. The germline gives CDR1 MNHEY, CDR2 SVGAGI. Here the CDR3 reads CASSLAGGDAYEQYF. In DNA form, the CDR3 reads TGTGCCAGCAGTCTCGCAGGGGGCGATGCCTACGAGCAGTACTTC.

This clone was seen only a few times. Distinct nucleotide sequences in the sample also encode this CDR3. The gene calls are TRBV5-1 and TRBJ1-5, with 9 bases lining up with TRBD1. This CDR3 comprises 15 residues. V was clipped by 4 bases and J by 2 bases; unmatched bases: 4. CDR1 SGHRS and CDR2 YFSETQ come from the germline V gene. The CDR3 DNA follows: TGCGCCAGCAGCCCGGGACAGGGCGGCAATCAGCCCCAGCATTTT. Encoded protein: CASSPGQGGNQPQHF.

Written as DNA, the CDR3 is TGTGCCAGCAGTTACGCAGGGTTAGAGACCCAGTACTTC. This gives the protein CASSYAGLETQYF. This chain links TRBV28 with TRBJ2-5; D may be TRBD1 (5 bases). Trimming removed 4 bases at V and 4 bases at J, with 10 bases between. The germline V gene encodes CDR1 MDHEN and CDR2 SYDVKM. This CDR3 has 13 residues.

This clone was seen a few times. The chain is built from TRBV4-2 and TRBJ2-1; 12 bases agree with TRBD2. CDR1 is LGHNA, CDR2 YNFKEQ, per germline. The CDR3 extends over 18 amino acids. Trimming took 3 bases from V and 7 from J; bases not matched to a gene: 13. The CDR3 protein is CASSHQTSGSVIANEQFF. The CDR3 nucleotides are TGTGCCAGCAGCCACCAGACTAGCGGGAGTGTCATAGCAAATGAGCAGTTCTTC.

The chain combines TRBV5-1 with TRBJ2-1; 8 bases are a match to TRBD2. The V and J ends lost 4 bases and 10 bases, in that order; junction bases with no gene match: 10. CDR1 and CDR2 (germline): SGHRS, YFSETQ. This CDR3 has 14 amino acids. CDR3: CASSVLGRAQEQFF. The CDR3 nucleotides read TGCGCCAGCAGCGTACTCGGGAGGGCCCAAGAGCAGTTCTTC. The complete variable domain, with remaining parts taken from reference TRBV5-1 and TRBJ2-1, reads KAGVTQTPRYLIKTRGQQVTLSCSPISGHRSVSWYQQTPGQGLQFLFEYFSETQRNKGNFPGRFSGRQFSNSRSEMNVSTLELGDSALYLCASSVLGRAQEQFFGPGTRLTVL.

A few counts support this clone. This chain connects TRBV18 to TRBJ1-1, with unresolved D. From germline, CDR1 is KGHSH and CDR2 LQKENI. The germline V and J ends were trimmed by 0 bases and 5 bases, with 7 bases remaining between them. CDR3 size: 13 residues. As DNA, the CDR3 is TGTGCCAGCTCACCACCGCTGGGTACTGAAGCTTTCTTT. Translating gives CASSPPLGTEAFF.

Note on this clone: A much larger clone differs from this one at a single base, so this may be a read error. This chain connects TRBV6-6 to TRBJ1-5, with unresolved D. The CDR3 length is 11 residues. V lost 4 bases and J lost 6, with 4 bases in between. Germline CDR1 reads MNHNY; CDR2 reads SVGAGI (reference sequence). The CDR3 here is CASSLGQPQHF. The CDR3 DNA is TGTGCCAGCAGTTTAGGTCAGCCCCAGCATTTT.

The CDR3, as DNA: TGTGCCAGCAGCCAAGTCGGGACTCAAGAGACCCAGTACTTC. This codes for CASSQVGTQETQYF. V gene TRBV4-2 combines with J gene TRBJ2-5, with TRBD2 as a possible D gene (6 bases). The CDR3 has 14 residues. In germline, CDR1 is LGHNA, CDR2 YNFKEQ. V was clipped by 1 base and J by 2 bases, with 8 bases between them.

The CDR3 nucleotides are TGTGCCATCGGCCCAAAAACACAGGGGATGTTGGCACCCCTCCACTTT. Translated, it gives CAIGPKTQGMLAPLHF. V is TRBV10-3 and J is TRBJ1-6; 7 positions match TRBD1. The trim removed 8 bases at V and 11 bases at J, leaving 18 bases unmatched. CDR1 and CDR2 from the germline V gene are ENHRY and SYGVKD. The CDR3 consists of 16 residues.

The chain links TRBV2 to TRBJ1-2, with TRBD1 as a possible D gene (5 bases). CDR1 SNHLY and CDR2 FYNNEI come from the germline V gene. The ends were cut back, 9 bases at V and 3 bases at J, with 14 bases in the middle. The CDR3 runs to 13 residues. In DNA form, the CDR3 reads TGTGCCAGTTCCGGGACGGATCACTATGGCTACACCTTC. Translating gives CASSGTDHYGYTF.

V gene TRBV5-1 combines with J gene TRBJ2-7, with 8 bases aligning to TRBD2. Germline V CDR1 and CDR2: SGHRS, YFSETQ. V trimming: 0 bases; J trimming: 6 bases; junction bases outside the gene matches: 5. The CDR3 consists of 14 residues. The CDR3 DNA reads as TGCGCCAGCAGCTTGGAGGCGGGAGGACGCGAGCAGTACTTC. It codes for CASSLEAGGREQYF.

This sequence joins TRBV7-2 and TRBJ2-7, with D hard to call. V was pared by 2 bases and J by 3 bases, with 8 bases between. Germline assignment: CDR1 SGHTA and CDR2 FQGNSA. The CDR3 spans 13 residues. The CDR3 sequence is CASSLWQDYEQYF. CDR3 sequence (DNA): TGTGCCAGCAGCTTATGGCAGGACTACGAGCAGTACTTC.

A few counts support this clone. The sample contains more than one DNA sequence encoding this CDR3. In nucleotides, the CDR3 is TGTGCCAGCAGCGTAGCGGCAGGCATGAACACTGAAGCTTTCTTT. Its translation is CASSVAAGMNTEAFF. This rearrangement joins TRBV9 to TRBJ1-1; no definite D call. The CDR3 covers 15 residues. CDR1 and CDR2 (germline): SGDLS, YYNGEE. With 0 bases removed from V and 0 bases from J, the gap between germline ends came to 9 bases.

The chain carries TRBV30 and TRBJ1-2; perhaps TRBD1 as D (6 bases). CDR1 GTSNPN and CDR2 SVGIG come from the germline V gene (reference sequence). CDR3 length: 13 residues. V was trimmed by 7 bases and J by 7 bases, leaving 19 bases between them. CDR3: CASLRGGFGGYTF. Here the CDR3 DNA reads TGTGCCTCCCTCCGAGGGGGTTTCGGTGGCTACACCTTC.

The chain recombines TRBV5-4 with TRBJ2-1; 8 bases are shared with TRBD2. The germline CDR1 and CDR2 sequences are SGHNT and YYREEE (reference sequence). The V gene end was trimmed by 0 bases and the J gene end by 6 bases; junction bases not matched to a gene: 8. The CDR3 contains 16 residues. The CDR3 DNA sequence: TGTGCCAGCAGCTTGGCCGGGACTAGGGGACTCAATGAGCAGTTCTTC. Translated, it gives CASSLAGTRGLNEQFF.

This chain connects TRBV5-1 to TRBJ1-5; D call uncertain. Trimming cost V 0 bases and J 7 bases, with 8 bases left between them. CDR1 and CDR2 (germline): SGHRS, YFSETQ. This CDR3 comprises 13 residues. CDR3 sequence reads: CASSLGKGQPQHF. CDR3 nucleotide sequence: TGCGCCAGCAGCTTGGGGAAGGGCCAGCCCCAGCATTTT.

This clone was counted only a few times. This chain joins TRBV30 and TRBJ1-1; D not resolved. The CDR3 runs to 13 residues. The V and J ends lost 2 bases and 8 bases respectively, with 15 bases between them. From germline, CDR1 is GTSNPN and CDR2 SVGIG (reference sequence). The CDR3 DNA is TGTGCCTGGAGTCCGACCACCAACAGAGAAGCTTTCTTT. Its protein product is CAWSPTTNREAFF. The whole variable domain, filled in from reference TRBV30 and TRBJ1-1, reads SQTIHQWPATLVQPVGSPLSLECTVEGTSNPNLYWYRQAAGRGLQLLFYSVGIGQISSEVPQNLSASRPQDRQFILSSKKLLLSDSGFYLCAWSPTTNREAFFGQGTRLTVV.

This clone appeared a few times. V usage is TRBV27 and J usage is TRBJ2-3, with 7 bases matching TRBD1. Germline V gives CDR1 MNHEY, CDR2 SMNVEV (reference sequence). The length of the CDR3 is 14 residues. With 9 bases clipped from V and 0 bases from J, the junction kept 6 bases outside the gene matches. In nucleotides, the CDR3 is TGTGCCAGTCGAGGGGGCTTGAGCACAGATACGCAGTATTTT. This sequence encodes CASRGGLSTDTQYF.

The chain carries TRBV14 and TRBJ2-1, with D hard to call. Between the trimmed V and J ends, which lost 3 bases and 9 bases, there was a span of 18 bases. Germline V gives CDR1 SGHDN, CDR2 FVKESK. The CDR3 runs 15 residues. The CDR3 loop is CASSQMSLPRGEQFF. DNA for the CDR3: TGTGCCAGCAGCCAGATGAGTCTTCCCCGTGGTGAGCAGTTCTTC.

V is TRBV7-2 and J is TRBJ2-2, with a weak D call TRBD1 (6 bases). Trimming stripped 5 bases from V and 1 base from J, with 14 bases between. CDR1 is SGHTA, CDR2 FQGNSA, per germline. This CDR3 spans 16 amino acids. CDR3 coding DNA: TGTGCCAGCAGCCGTCCCGGGACACTGAACACCGGGGAGCTGTTTTTT. It specifies CASSRPGTLNTGELFF.